This TCR beta chain was retrieved from a study of shared clonotypes between healthy human individuals. The overall study: The plates for each donor numbered three CD4 naive, three CD4 memory, two CD8 naive and one CD8 memory.

Trimming took 2 bases from V and 2 from J, leaving 13 bases between them. The CDR3 has 15 amino acids. Germline V gene sequence: CDR1 SGHTA, CDR2 FQGNSA. The data were produced by immunoSEQ multiplex PCR, yet TCRdb's version contains in-frame clones alone and is incomplete. This sample has around 2.5 million clones; 93% occur once, and the top ten carry approximately 0.35%. Caucasian adults living in Nashville, Tennessee, provided all samples. From CD4+ cells came CD45RA+ naive and CD45RA-negative memory subsets. The receptor was isolated from a man younger than 35 in good health. Some clones in this sample may be carry-over from other donors' samples. Sequencing used naive CD4+ T cells from PBMCs. Subset: CD45RA+ positively selected. The chain has TRBV7-2 and TRBJ2-7, with TRBD1 as a possible D gene (5 bases). CDR3 DNA sequence: TGTGCCAGCAGCTTAACGCTGGGGCTCGCCTACGAGCAGTACTTC. Its protein is CASSLTLGLAYEQYF.